This T cell receptor beta chain emerged from a study of post-analysis software for immune sequencing data. Overall study context: Relapsing-remitting, secondary progressive and progressive-relapsing forms made up the multiple sclerosis disease courses.

On this clonotype: The antigen remains undetermined.

Unique molecular identifiers had been added to the TCR beta cDNA libraries. It was from about 0.98 to 11 million T cells that approximately 500,000 cDNA molecules came. TCRdb recomputed calls from the PCR reads with MiXCR, one row per CDR3 protein. This repertoire shows roughly 670,000 distinct CDR3 sequences, about 60% found once; its top ten account for about 10%. Findings and limits, study-wide: Patients showed TRBV5-6, TRBV5-1 and TRBV20-1 among four to six TRBV segments more frequent than in controls. Those with multiple sclerosis, the patient group, showed significantly lower normalized Chao1 diversity than controls. When the samples were clustered directly with F measure, those that had been prepared in the same batch showed strong co-clustering.

Germline V gene sequence: CDR1 SGDLS, CDR2 YYNGEE. V was clipped by 0 bases and J by 5 bases, with 9 bases between them. This CDR3 contains 14 residues. This sequence joins TRBV9 and TRBJ2-1; D may match TRBD1 or TRBD2 (5 bases each). This TCR was sampled from a girl aged 2 to 10 with multiple sclerosis. The sample taken for sequencing was blood. The CDR3 reads CASSVAGRNNEQFF. CDR3 nucleotides: TGTGCCAGCAGCGTAGCGGGACGTAACAATGAGCAGTTCTTC.